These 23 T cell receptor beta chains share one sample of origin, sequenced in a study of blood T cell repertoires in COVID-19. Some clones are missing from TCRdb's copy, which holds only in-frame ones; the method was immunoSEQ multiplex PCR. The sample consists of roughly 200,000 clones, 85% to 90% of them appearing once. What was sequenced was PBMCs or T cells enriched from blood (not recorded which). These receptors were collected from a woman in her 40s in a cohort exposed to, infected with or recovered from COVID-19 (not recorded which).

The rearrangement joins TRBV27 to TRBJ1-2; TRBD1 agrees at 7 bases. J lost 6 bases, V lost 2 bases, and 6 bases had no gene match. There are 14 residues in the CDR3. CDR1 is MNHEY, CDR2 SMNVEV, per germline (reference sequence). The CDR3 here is CASSLTGVFNGYTF. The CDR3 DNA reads TGTGCCAGCAGTTTAACAGGGGTTTTCAATGGCTACACCTTC.

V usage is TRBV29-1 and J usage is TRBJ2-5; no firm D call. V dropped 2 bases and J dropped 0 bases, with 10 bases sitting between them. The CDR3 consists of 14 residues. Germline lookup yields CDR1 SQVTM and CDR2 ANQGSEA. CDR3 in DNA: TGCAGCGTTGAATTGGGCTTTTACCAAGAGACCCAGTACTTC. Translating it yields CSVELGFYQETQYF.

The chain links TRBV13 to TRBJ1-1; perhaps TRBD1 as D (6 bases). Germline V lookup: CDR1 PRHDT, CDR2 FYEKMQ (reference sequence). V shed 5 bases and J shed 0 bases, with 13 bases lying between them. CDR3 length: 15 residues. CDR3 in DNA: TGTGCCAGCAGCGTTGCAGGGGAAATGAACACTGAAGCTTTCTTT. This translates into CASSVAGEMNTEAFF.

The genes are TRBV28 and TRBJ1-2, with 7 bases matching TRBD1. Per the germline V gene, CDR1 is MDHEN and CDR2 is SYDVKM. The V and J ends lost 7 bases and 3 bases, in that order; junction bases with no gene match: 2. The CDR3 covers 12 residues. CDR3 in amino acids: CASTGTDYGYTF. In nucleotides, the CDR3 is TGTGCCAGCACTGGGACAGACTATGGCTACACCTTC.

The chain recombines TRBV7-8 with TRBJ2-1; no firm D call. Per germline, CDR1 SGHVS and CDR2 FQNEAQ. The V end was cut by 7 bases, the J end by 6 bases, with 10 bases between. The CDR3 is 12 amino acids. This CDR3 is CASTLGPNEQFF. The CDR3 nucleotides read TGTGCCAGCACCCTTGGCCCCAATGAGCAGTTCTTC.

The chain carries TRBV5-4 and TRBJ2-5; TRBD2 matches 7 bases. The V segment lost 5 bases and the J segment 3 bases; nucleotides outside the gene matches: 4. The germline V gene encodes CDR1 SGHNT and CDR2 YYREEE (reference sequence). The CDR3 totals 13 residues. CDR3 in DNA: TGTGCCAGCAGGGACCTAGCGGAAGAGACCCAGTACTTC. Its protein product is CASRDLAEETQYF.

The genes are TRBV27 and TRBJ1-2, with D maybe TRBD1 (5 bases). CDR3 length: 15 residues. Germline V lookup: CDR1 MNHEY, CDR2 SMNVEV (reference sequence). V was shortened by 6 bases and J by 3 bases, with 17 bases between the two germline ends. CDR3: CASRTAHEADYGYTF. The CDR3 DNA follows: TGTGCCAGCAGGACAGCCCACGAGGCGGACTATGGCTACACCTTC.

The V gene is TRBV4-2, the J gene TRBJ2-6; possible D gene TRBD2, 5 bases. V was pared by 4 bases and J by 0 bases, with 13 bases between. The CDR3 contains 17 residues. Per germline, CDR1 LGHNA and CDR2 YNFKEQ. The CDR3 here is CASSLGTGSSGANVLTF. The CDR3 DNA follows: TGTGCCAGCAGCCTCGGAACGGGAAGCTCTGGGGCCAACGTCCTGACTTTC.

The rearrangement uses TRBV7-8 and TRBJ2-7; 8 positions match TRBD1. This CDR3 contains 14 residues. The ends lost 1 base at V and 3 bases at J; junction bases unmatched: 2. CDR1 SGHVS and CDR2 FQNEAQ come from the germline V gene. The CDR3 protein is CASSLVGQGYEQYF. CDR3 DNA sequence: TGTGCCAGCAGCTTAGTAGGACAGGGCTACGAGCAGTACTTC.

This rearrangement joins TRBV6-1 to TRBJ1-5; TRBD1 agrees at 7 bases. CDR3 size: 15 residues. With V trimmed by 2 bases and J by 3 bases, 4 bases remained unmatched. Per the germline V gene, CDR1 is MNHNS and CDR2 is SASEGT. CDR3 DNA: TGTGCCAGCAGTGAAACAACAGGGGCCAATCAGCCCCAGCATTTT. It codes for CASSETTGANQPQHF.

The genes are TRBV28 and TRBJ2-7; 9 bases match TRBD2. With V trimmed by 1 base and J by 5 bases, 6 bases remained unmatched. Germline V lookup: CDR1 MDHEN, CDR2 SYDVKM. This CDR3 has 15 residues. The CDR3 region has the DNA TGTGCCAGCAGTTTATACGGGACTAGCATCCACGAGCAGTACTTC. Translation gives CASSLYGTSIHEQYF.

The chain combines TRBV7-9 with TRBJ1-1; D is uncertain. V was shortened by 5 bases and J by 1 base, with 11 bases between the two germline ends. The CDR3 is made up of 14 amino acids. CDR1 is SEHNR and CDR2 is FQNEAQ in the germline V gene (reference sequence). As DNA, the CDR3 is TGTGCCAGCAGCCAGAAGAGGGAGAACACTGAAGCTTTCTTT. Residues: CASSQKRENTEAFF.

As DNA, the CDR3 is TGTGCCAGCAGTTTCGGCAGGGTCGGCTACGAGCAGTACTTC. Encoded protein: CASSFGRVGYEQYF. V and J are TRBV27 and TRBJ2-7; weak D call: TRBD1 (5 bases). This CDR3 is built from 14 residues. Germline assignment: CDR1 MNHEY and CDR2 SMNVEV (reference sequence). V lost 3 bases and J 3 bases, leaving 12 bases between the germline ends.

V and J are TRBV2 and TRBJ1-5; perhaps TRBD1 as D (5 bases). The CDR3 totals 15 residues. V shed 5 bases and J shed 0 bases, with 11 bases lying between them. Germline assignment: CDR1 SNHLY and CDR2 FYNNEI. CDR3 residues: CASSPTDDSNQPQHF. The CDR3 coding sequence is TGTGCCAGCAGTCCGACAGACGATAGCAATCAGCCCCAGCATTTT.

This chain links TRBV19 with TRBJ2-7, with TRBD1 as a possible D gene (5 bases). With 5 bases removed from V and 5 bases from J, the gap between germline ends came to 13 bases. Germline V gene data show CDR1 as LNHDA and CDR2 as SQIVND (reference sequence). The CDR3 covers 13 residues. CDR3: CASSLTQVDEQYF. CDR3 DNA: TGTGCCAGTAGTCTCACACAGGTGGACGAGCAGTACTTC. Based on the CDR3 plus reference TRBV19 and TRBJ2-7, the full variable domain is DGGITQSPKYLFRKEGQNVTLSCEQNLNHDAMYWYRQDPGQGLRLIYYSQIVNDFQKGDIAEGYSVSREKKESFPLTVTSAQKNPTAFYLCASSLTQVDEQYFGPGTRLTVT.

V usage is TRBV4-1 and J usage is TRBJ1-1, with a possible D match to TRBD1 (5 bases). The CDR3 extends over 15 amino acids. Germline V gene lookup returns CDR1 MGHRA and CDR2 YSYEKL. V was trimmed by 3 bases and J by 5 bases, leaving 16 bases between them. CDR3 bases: TGCGCCAGCAGCCAGTCGGCGGGGCGGGGAACTGAAGCTTTCTTT. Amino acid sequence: CASSQSAGRGTEAFF.

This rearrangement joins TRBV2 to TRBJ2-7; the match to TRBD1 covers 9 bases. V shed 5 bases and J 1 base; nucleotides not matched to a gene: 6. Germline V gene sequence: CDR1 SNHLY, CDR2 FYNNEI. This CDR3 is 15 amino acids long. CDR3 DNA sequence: TGTGCCAGCAGTCAGTCCGGGACAGGGTCCTACGAGCAGTACTTC. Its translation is CASSQSGTGSYEQYF.

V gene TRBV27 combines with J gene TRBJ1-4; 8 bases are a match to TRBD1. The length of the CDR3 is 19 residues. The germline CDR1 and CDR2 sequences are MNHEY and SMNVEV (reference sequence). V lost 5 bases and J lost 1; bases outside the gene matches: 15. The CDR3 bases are TGTGCCAGCAGTCCCCTTACTCTTTTACAGGGGGAAACTAATGAAAAACTGTTTTTT. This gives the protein CASSPLTLLQGETNEKLFF.

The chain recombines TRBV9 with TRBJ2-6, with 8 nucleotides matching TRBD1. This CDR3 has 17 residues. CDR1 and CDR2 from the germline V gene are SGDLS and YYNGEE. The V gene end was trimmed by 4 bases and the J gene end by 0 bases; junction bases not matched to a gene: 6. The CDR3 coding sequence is TGTGCCAGCAGCTCTCGGACAGGGCCCTCTGGGGCCAACGTCCTGACTTTC. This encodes CASSSRTGPSGANVLTF.

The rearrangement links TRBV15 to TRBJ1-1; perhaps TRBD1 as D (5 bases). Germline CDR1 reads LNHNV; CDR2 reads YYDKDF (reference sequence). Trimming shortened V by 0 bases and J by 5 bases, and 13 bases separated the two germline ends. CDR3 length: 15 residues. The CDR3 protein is CATSRDRSGLTEAFF. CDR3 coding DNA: TGTGCCACCAGCAGAGATCGGTCAGGGTTGACTGAAGCTTTCTTT.

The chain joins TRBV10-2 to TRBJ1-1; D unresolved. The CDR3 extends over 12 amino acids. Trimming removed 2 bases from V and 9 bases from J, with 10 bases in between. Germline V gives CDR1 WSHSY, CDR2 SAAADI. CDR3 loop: CASSEVGLQAFF. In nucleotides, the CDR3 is TGCGCCAGCAGTGAGGTCGGTTTACAAGCTTTCTTT.

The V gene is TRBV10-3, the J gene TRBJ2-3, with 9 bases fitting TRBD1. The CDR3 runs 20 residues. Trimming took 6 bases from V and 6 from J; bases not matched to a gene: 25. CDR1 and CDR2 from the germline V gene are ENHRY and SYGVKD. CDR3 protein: CAIRPMGTGRGRGARDTQYF. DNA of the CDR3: TGTGCCATCAGACCGATGGGGACAGGGAGGGGTCGCGGGGCCCGGGATACGCAGTATTTT.

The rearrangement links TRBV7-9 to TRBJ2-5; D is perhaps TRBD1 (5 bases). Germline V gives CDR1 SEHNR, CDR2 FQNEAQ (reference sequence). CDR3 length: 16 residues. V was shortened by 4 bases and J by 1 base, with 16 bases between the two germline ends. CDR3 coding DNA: TGTGCCAGCAGCTCCGAAGGGGCAGGCCTCCAAGAGACCCAGTACTTC. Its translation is CASSSEGAGLQETQYF.